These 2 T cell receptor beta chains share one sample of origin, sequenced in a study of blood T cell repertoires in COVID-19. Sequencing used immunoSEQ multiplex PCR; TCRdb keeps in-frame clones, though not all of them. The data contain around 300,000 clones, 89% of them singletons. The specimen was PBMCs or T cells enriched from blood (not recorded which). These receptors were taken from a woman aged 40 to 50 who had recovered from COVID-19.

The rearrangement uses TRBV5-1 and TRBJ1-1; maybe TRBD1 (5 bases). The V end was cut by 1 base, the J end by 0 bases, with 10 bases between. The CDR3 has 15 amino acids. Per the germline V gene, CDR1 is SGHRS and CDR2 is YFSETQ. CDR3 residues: CASSLSPGMNTEAFF. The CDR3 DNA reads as TGCGCCAGCAGCTTGTCCCCAGGGATGAACACTGAAGCTTTCTTT.

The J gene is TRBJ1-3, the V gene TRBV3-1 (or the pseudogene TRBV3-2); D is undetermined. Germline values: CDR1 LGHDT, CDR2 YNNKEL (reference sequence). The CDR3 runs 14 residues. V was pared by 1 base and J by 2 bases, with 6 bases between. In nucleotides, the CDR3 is TGTGCCAGCAGCCAAGGGGCGCCTGGAAACACCATATATTTT. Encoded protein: CASSQGAPGNTIYF.